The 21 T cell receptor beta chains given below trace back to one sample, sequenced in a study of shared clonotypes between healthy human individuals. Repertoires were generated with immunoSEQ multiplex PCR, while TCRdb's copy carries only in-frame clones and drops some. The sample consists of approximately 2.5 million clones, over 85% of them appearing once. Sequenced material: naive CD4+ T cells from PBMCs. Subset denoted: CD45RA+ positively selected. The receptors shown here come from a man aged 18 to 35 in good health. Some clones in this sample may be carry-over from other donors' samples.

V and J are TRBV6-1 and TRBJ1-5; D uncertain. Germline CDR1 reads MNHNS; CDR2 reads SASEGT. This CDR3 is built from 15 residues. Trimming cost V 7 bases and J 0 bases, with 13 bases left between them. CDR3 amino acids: CASIVWLNSNQPQHF. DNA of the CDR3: TGTGCCAGCATCGTCTGGCTAAATAGCAATCAGCCCCAGCATTTT.

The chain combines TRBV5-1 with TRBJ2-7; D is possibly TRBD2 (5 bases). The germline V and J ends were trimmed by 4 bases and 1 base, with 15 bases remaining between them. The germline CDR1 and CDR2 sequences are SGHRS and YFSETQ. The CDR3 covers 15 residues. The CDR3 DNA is TGCGCCAGCAGCCACGGGGATACAATATCCTACGAGCAGTACTTC. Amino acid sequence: CASSHGDTISYEQYF. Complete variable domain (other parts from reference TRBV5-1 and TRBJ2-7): KAGVTQTPRYLIKTRGQQVTLSCSPISGHRSVSWYQQTPGQGLQFLFEYFSETQRNKGNFPGRFSGRQFSNSRSEMNVSTLELGDSALYLCASSHGDTISYEQYFGPGTRLTVT.

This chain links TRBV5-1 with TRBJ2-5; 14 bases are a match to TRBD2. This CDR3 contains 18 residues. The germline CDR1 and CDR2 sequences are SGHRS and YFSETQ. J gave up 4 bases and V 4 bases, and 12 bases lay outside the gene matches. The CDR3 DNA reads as TGCGCCAGCAGCCTGGGGACTAGCGGGAGTGCGAGTTTAGAGACCCAGTACTTC. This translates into CASSLGTSGSASLETQYF.

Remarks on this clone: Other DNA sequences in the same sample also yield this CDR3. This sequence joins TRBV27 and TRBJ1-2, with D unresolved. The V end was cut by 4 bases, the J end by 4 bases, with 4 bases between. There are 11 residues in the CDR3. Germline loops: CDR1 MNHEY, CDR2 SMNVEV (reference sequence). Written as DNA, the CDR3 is TGTGCCAGCAGTTCGGGCTATGGCTACACCTTC. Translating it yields CASSSGYGYTF.

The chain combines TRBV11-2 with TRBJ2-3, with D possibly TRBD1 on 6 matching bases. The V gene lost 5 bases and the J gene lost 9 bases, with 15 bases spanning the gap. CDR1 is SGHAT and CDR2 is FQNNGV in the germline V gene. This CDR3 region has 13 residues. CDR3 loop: CASSQGLAGTQYF. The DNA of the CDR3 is TGTGCCAGCAGCCAGGGGTTAGCCGGGACGCAGTATTTT.

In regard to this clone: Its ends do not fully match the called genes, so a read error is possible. Here the CDR3 DNA reads TGTGCCAGCAGCTTAGCAGGGTCCCTATTGTCACACTTC. It translates to CASSLAGSLLSHF. The V gene is TRBV7-9, the J gene TRBJ2-7; D is uncertain. CDR1 is SEHNR and CDR2 is FQNEAQ in the germline V gene (reference sequence). The length of the CDR3 is 13 residues.

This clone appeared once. CDR3 in amino acids: CAIGGSGTQETQYF. The CDR3 DNA reads TGTGCCATTGGGGGGTCGGGGACACAAGAGACCCAGTACTTC. J is TRBJ2-5 and V is TRBV10-3; D might be TRBD1 or TRBD2, each matching 6 bases. V lost 9 bases and J lost 2, with 16 bases in between. From germline, CDR1 is ENHRY and CDR2 SYGVKD. CDR3 length: 14 amino acids.

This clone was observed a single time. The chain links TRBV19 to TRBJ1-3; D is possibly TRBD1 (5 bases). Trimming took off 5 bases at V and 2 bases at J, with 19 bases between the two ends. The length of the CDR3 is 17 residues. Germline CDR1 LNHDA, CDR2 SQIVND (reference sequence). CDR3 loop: CASSVRIRDGAGNTIYF. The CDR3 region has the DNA TGTGCCAGTAGTGTTCGTATCCGGGACGGGGCTGGAAACACCATATATTTT.

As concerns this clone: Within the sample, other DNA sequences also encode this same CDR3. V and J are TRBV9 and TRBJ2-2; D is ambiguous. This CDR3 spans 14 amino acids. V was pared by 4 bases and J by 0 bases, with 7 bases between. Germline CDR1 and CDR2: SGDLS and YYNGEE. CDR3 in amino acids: CASSTRTNTGELFF. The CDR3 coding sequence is TGTGCCAGCAGCACGCGAACGAACACCGGGGAGCTGTTTTTT.

The CDR3 nucleotides are TGTGCCAGCAGTGAATTTAGCGGGAGAGGAACCGGGGAGCTGTTTTTT. As protein: CASSEFSGRGTGELFF. V is TRBV6-4 and J is TRBJ2-2; 9 nucleotides match TRBD2. The germline CDR1 and CDR2 sequences are MRHNA and SNTAGT. The trim removed 3 bases at V and 5 bases at J, leaving 7 bases unmatched. The CDR3 sequence is 16 residues long.

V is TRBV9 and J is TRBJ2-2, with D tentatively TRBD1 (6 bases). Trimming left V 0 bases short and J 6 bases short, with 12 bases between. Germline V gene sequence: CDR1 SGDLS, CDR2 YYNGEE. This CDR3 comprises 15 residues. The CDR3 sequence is CASSVGTGSSGELFF. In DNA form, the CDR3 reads TGTGCCAGCAGCGTAGGAACAGGGTCGTCCGGGGAGCTGTTTTTT.

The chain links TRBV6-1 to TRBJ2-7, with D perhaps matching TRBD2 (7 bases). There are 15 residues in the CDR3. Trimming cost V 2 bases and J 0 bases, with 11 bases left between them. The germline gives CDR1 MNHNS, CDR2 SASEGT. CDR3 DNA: TGTGCCAGCAGTGAATGGGGGGGCAGCTCCTACGAGCAGTACTTC. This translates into CASSEWGGSSYEQYF.

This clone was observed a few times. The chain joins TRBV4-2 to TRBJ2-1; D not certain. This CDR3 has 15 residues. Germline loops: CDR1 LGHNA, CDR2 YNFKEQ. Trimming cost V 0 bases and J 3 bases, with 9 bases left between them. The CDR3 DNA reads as TGTGCCAGCAGCCAAGAGGAGATCTACTACAATGAGCAGTTCTTC. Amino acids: CASSQEEIYYNEQFF.

CDR3 residues: CASSPSLAGHYEQYF. In nucleotides, the CDR3 is TGTGCCAGCAGCCCCTCCCTGGCAGGGCACTACGAGCAGTACTTC. The genes are TRBV25-1 and TRBJ2-7, with TRBD1 as a possible D gene (5 bases). CDR3 length: 15 amino acids. The V gene's germline CDR1 is MGHDK and CDR2 SYGVNS. V lost 6 bases and J 3 bases, leaving 18 bases between the germline ends.

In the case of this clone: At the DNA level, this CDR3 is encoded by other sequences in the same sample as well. The CDR3 loop reads CASSLVAGATDTQYF. CDR3 nucleotides: TGTGCCAGCAGCTTAGTAGCGGGGGCGACAGATACGCAGTATTTT. This sequence joins TRBV11-2 and TRBJ2-3; TRBD2 matches at 9 bases. Losses at the gene ends were 1 base for V and 3 bases for J; bases not matched to a gene: 2. CDR1 is SGHAT, CDR2 FQNNGV, per germline. The CDR3 is 15 amino acids.

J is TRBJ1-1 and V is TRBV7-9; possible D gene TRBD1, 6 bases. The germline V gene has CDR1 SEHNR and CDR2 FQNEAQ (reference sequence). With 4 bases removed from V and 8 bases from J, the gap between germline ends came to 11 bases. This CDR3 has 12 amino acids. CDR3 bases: TGTGCCAGCAGCTGGGCCGGGACAGAAGCTTTCTTT. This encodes CASSWAGTEAFF.

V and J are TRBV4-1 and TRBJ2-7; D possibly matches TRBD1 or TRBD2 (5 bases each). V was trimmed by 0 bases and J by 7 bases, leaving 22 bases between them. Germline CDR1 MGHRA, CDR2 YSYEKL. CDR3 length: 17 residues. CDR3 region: CASSQEVPGPARGEQYF. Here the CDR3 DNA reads TGCGCCAGCAGCCAAGAAGTTCCGGGACCGGCTAGAGGGGAGCAGTACTTC.

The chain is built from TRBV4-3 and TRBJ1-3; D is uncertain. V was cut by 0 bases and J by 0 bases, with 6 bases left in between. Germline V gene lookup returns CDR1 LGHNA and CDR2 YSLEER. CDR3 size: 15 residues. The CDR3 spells CASSQEVFSGNTIYF. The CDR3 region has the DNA TGCGCCAGCAGCCAAGAGGTATTCTCTGGAAACACCATATATTTT.

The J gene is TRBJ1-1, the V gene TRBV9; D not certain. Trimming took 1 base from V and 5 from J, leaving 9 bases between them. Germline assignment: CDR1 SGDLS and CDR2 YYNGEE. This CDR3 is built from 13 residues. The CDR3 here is CASSVSTETEAFF. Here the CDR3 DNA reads TGTGCCAGCAGCGTATCAACAGAAACTGAAGCTTTCTTT. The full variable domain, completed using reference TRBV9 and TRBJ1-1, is DSGVTQTPKHLITATGQRVTLRCSPRSGDLSVYWYQQSLDQGLQFLIQYYNGEERAKGNILERFSAQQFPDLHSELNLSSLELGDSALYFCASSVSTETEAFFGQGTRLTVV.

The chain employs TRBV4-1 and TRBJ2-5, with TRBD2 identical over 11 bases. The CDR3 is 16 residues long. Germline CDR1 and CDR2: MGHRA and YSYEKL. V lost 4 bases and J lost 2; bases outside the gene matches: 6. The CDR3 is CASSRPGLAEQETQYF. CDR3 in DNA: TGCGCCAGCAGCCGACCGGGACTAGCGGAACAAGAGACCCAGTACTTC.

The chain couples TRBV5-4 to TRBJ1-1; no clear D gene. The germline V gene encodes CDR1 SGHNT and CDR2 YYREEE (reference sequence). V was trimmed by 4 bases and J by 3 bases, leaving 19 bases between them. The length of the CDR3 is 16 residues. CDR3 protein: CASSPTLGSYYTEAFF. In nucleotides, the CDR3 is TGTGCCAGCAGCCCGACTCTCGGTTCGTACTACACTGAAGCTTTCTTT.